Presented here are 18 T cell receptor beta chains from one specimen sequenced in a study of OX40 agonist ivuxolimab in advanced cancers. Repertoires were generated with immunoSEQ multiplex PCR, while TCRdb's copy carries only in-frame clones and drops some. The table records roughly 60,000 clones, about 90% of them present only once. This material consisted of CD4+ or CD8+ T cells sorted from blood, taken in a trial of the OX40 agonist ivuxolimab. Receptors originate from an adult with an advanced solid tumor such as melanoma, head and neck, liver or kidney cancer.

The CDR3 loop reads CASSSGRAYEQYF. As DNA, the CDR3 is TGTGCCAGCAGTAGCGGGAGGGCTTACGAGCAGTACTTC. The V and J genes are TRBV6-5 and TRBJ2-7; the match to TRBD2 covers 10 bases. With V trimmed by 5 bases and J by 4 bases, 2 bases remained unmatched. Germline V lookup: CDR1 MNHEY, CDR2 SVGAGI. The CDR3 length is 13 residues.

The chain joins TRBV11-3 to TRBJ2-3, with D unclear. This CDR3 contains 13 residues. CDR1 is SGHNT, CDR2 YENEEA, per germline. The germline V and J ends were trimmed by 0 bases and 2 bases, with 3 bases remaining between them. CDR3 amino acids: CASSLDFTDTQYF. CDR3 nucleotides: TGTGCCAGCAGCTTAGACTTCACAGATACGCAGTATTTT.

The chain has TRBV6-6 and TRBJ2-3; 8 positions match TRBD2. The CDR3 loop spans 15 amino acids. After removal of 5 bases from V and 2 bases from J, the junction contained 6 bases not matched to a gene. CDR1 and CDR2 from the germline V gene are MNHNY and SVGAGI (reference sequence). The CDR3 sequence is CASSTSGVVTDTQYF. The CDR3 nucleotides read TGTGCCAGCAGTACTAGCGGAGTTGTCACAGATACGCAGTATTTT.

V usage is TRBV6-1 and J usage is TRBJ2-3; 10 bases match TRBD2. The CDR3 loop spans 17 amino acids. Germline CDR1 is MNHNS and CDR2 is SASEGT. V gave up 4 bases and J gave up 5 bases; unmatched junction bases: 12. This CDR3 is CASSAPILAGPGDTQYF. CDR3 DNA sequence: TGTGCCAGCAGTGCCCCGATACTAGCGGGACCGGGAGATACGCAGTATTTT.

This chain links TRBV4-2 with TRBJ1-5, with 8 nucleotides matching TRBD1. CDR3 length: 16 amino acids. Germline CDR1 and CDR2: LGHNA and YNFKEQ. Trimming at V came to 3 bases and at J to 3 bases, leaving 7 bases not matched to a gene. CDR3: CASSHELTGDNQPQHF. DNA of the CDR3: TGTGCCAGCAGCCACGAACTGACAGGGGACAATCAGCCCCAGCATTTT.

Note on this clone: Compared with germline, one end of the junction differs, possibly owing to a read error. As DNA, the CDR3 is TGTGCCAGCAGCTGGGACAGTCTGAACACTGAAGCTTTCTTT. Translated, it gives CASSWDSLNTEAFF. The chain couples TRBV5-3 to TRBJ1-1; TRBD1 matches 7 bases. TRBV5-3 belongs to the ORF category, with a function that is uncertain. CDR3 length: 14 amino acids.

This chain joins TRBV4-1 and TRBJ2-7; D is unresolved. Germline V lookup: CDR1 MGHRA, CDR2 YSYEKL. This CDR3 comprises 13 residues. Deletions cut 0 bases from V and 2 bases from J, with 5 bases between. The DNA for the CDR3 is TGCGCCAGCAGCCAAGATGCCCCCTACGAGCAGTACTTC. It encodes CASSQDAPYEQYF.

The chain carries TRBV13 and TRBJ2-7; the match to TRBD1 covers 8 bases. The V gene end was trimmed by 0 bases and the J gene end by 0 bases; junction bases not matched to a gene: 7. Looked up from germline, CDR1 is PRHDT and CDR2 is FYEKMQ (reference sequence). The CDR3 contains 17 residues. In nucleotides, the CDR3 is TGTGCCAGCAGCTTAGGGTTCGGGACAGGATTCTCCTACGAGCAGTACTTC. Protein product: CASSLGFGTGFSYEQYF. Looking up the rest from reference TRBV13 and TRBJ2-7 gives the full variable domain: AAGVIQSPRHLIKEKRETATLKCYPIPRHDTVYWYQQGPGQDPQFLISFYEKMQSDKGSIPDRFSAQQFSDYHSELNMSSLELGDSALYFCASSLGFGTGFSYEQYFGPGTRLTVT.

The V and J genes are TRBV7-2 and TRBJ1-2; TRBD1 is a possible D gene (5 bases). Germline values: CDR1 SGHTA, CDR2 FQGNSA. V was cut by 4 bases and J by 3 bases, with 9 bases left in between. The CDR3 loop spans 13 amino acids. The CDR3 here is CASSYDSDYGYTF. The CDR3 nucleotides read TGTGCCAGCAGCTACGACAGCGACTATGGCTACACCTTC.

CDR3 residues: CASSSSLAIYEQYF. CDR3 nucleotides: TGTGCCAGCAGTTCCAGCTTAGCTATTTACGAGCAGTACTTC. The V call is TRBV27, the J call TRBJ2-7; no firm D call. V was clipped by 4 bases and J by 4 bases, with 14 bases between them. The germline CDR1 and CDR2 sequences are MNHEY and SMNVEV (reference sequence). This CDR3 comprises 14 residues.

The chain couples TRBV2 to TRBJ1-2, with D unclear. This CDR3 region has 17 residues. Germline CDR1 is SNHLY and CDR2 is FYNNEI. The V end lost 6 bases, the J end lost 0 bases, and 20 bases lay between the germline ends. The CDR3 DNA reads TGTGCCAGCAGCCAGACGGAAGACTCCCTGACTAACTATGGCTACACCTTC. This encodes CASSQTEDSLTNYGYTF.

J is TRBJ2-1 and V is TRBV9, with 7 positions matching TRBD2. This CDR3 comprises 15 residues. CDR1 SGDLS and CDR2 YYNGEE come from the germline V gene. After removal of 2 bases from V and 6 bases from J, the junction contained 8 bases not matched to a gene. For the CDR3, the DNA is TGTGCCAGCAGCGTCGACGGCGGGAGCGGCAATGAGCAGTTCTTC. Translation: CASSVDGGSGNEQFF.

The V call is TRBV4-1, the J call TRBJ2-2; D is unresolved. The germline CDR1 and CDR2 sequences are MGHRA and YSYEKL. The CDR3 has 13 amino acids. Deletions cut 3 bases from V and 4 bases from J, with 6 bases between. The CDR3: CASSHPGTGELFF. The CDR3 DNA sequence: TGCGCCAGCAGCCACCCAGGCACCGGGGAGCTGTTTTTT.

The chain uses TRBV27 and TRBJ1-2, with 8 positions matching TRBD1. Germline V gene sequence: CDR1 MNHEY, CDR2 SMNVEV (reference sequence). The junction had 3 bases not matched to a gene; V was cut back by 0 bases and J by 3 bases. This CDR3 spans 15 amino acids. CDR3 loop: CASSLSDRGYYGYTF. CDR3 bases: TGTGCCAGCAGTTTATCCGACAGGGGTTACTATGGCTACACCTTC.

CDR3 in amino acids: CASSVRGDTQYF. The CDR3 nucleotides read TGTGCCAGCAGTGTTAGGGGGGATACGCAGTATTTT. This chain connects TRBV9 to TRBJ2-3, with D tentatively TRBD1 (6 bases). Between the trimmed V and J ends, which lost 5 bases and 6 bases, there was a span of 10 bases. CDR3 length equals 12 residues. Germline lookup yields CDR1 SGDLS and CDR2 YYNGEE.

The chain has TRBV5-4 and TRBJ2-7; the D gene is possibly TRBD2 (6 bases). Germline assignment: CDR1 SGHNT and CDR2 YYREEE (reference sequence). Trimming removed 0 bases from V and 0 bases from J, with 7 bases in between. CDR3 size: 14 residues. The CDR3 nucleotides are TGTGCCAGCAGCTTGGGGCGGGGCTCCTACGAGCAGTACTTC. It yields the protein CASSLGRGSYEQYF.

This sequence joins TRBV5-6 and TRBJ2-7, with 11 bases identical to TRBD2. Trimming at V came to 4 bases and at J to 4 bases, leaving 4 bases not matched to a gene. Per the germline V gene, CDR1 is SGHDT and CDR2 is YYEEEE. The CDR3 is 14 residues long. CDR3 sequence (DNA): TGTGCCAGCAGCGAGGGACTAGCGGTATACGAGCAGTACTTC. It specifies CASSEGLAVYEQYF. The full variable domain, completed using reference TRBV5-6 and TRBJ2-7, is DAGVTQSPTHLIKTRGQQVTLRCSPKSGHDTVSWYQQALGQGPQFIFQYYEEEERQRGNFPDRFSGHQFPNYSSELNVNALLLGDSALYLCASSEGLAVYEQYFGPGTRLTVT.

The chain has TRBV5-5 and TRBJ2-7; D is unclear. Germline CDR1 is SGHKS and CDR2 is YYEKEE (reference sequence). V lost 0 bases, J lost 6 bases, and 10 bases lay in between. This CDR3 is 13 amino acids long. CDR3 residues: CASSLELISEQYF. CDR3 sequence (DNA): TGTGCCAGCAGCTTGGAGCTCATCTCCGAGCAGTACTTC.